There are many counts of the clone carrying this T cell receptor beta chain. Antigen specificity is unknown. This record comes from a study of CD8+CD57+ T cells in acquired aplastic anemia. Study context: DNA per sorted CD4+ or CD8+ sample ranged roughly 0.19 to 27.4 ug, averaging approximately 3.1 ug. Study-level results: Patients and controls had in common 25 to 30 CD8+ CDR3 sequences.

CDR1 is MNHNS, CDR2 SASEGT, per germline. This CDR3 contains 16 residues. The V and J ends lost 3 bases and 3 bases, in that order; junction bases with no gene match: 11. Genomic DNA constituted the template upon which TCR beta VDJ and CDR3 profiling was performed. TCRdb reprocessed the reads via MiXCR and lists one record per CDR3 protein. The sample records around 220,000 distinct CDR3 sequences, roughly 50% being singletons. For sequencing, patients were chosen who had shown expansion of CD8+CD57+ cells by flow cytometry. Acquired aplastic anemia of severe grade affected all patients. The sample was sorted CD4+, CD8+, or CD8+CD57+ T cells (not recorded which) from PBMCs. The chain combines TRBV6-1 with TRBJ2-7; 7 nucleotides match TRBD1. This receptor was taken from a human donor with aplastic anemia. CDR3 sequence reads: CASSDPRQGPGYEQYF. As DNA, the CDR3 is TGTGCCAGCAGTGACCCGCGACAGGGTCCGGGCTACGAGCAGTACTTC.